This T cell receptor (beta chain) was sequenced in a study of T cell repertoires in ileal Crohn's disease. Background on the study: Patients had a median roughly 8-year disease duration, and about 40% were active smokers. Every patient was operated on for stricturing (about 60%) or penetrating (about 40%) complications. Study-wide points: Clonal expansions were more frequent in active smokers than non-smokers at surgery.

Comment on this clone: The antigen is unknown.

Germline V gene sequence: CDR1 SGDLS, CDR2 YYNGEE. The CDR3 length is 15 residues. The ends lost 4 bases at V and 5 bases at J; junction bases unmatched: 7. TCRdb's table, derived via immunoSEQ multiplex PCR, lists solely in-frame clones and lacks some. The sample holds thousands of clones, approximately 79% seen once. Time point indicated: proximal margin of the surgical specimen (macroscopically non-inflamed). Eligibility required adulthood, ileal or ileocolonic Crohn's disease and indicated ileocolonic resection. The specimen was ileal tissue. This TCR was recovered from an adult with Crohn's disease. The chain uses TRBV9 and TRBJ2-7; TRBD1 matches 12 bases. DNA of the CDR3: TGTGCCAGCAGCCTAAGGGACAGGGGGCCCCACGAGCAGTACTTC. Translation: CASSLRDRGPHEQYF.